Below, 27 T cell receptor beta chains from the same sample are listed, as sequenced in a study of OX40 agonist ivuxolimab in advanced cancers. Libraries were prepared by immunoSEQ multiplex PCR; TCRdb keeps only in-frame clonotypes and omits some of them. There are roughly 83,000 clones in the sample; about 90% occur only once, and more than 7% lies in the top ten. The sequencing here drew on CD4+ or CD8+ T cells sorted from blood, taken in a trial of the OX40 agonist ivuxolimab. These receptors were taken from an adult with an advanced solid tumor such as melanoma, head and neck, liver or kidney cancer.

The sample holds one count of this clone. Mismatch with germline at one junction end may stem from a read error. The gene calls are TRBV6-5 and TRBJ1-2; 8 bases fit TRBD1. The CDR3 length is 14 residues. The germline CDR1 and CDR2 sequences are MNHEY and SVGAGI. The CDR3 reads CTSSGQGAYYGYTF. CDR3 in DNA: TGTACCAGCAGTGGACAGGGTGCGTACTATGGCTACACCTTC.

The chain couples TRBV30 to TRBJ2-1; no reliable D call. Trimming left V 2 bases short and J 6 bases short, with 5 bases between. The germline V gene has CDR1 GTSNPN and CDR2 SVGIG (reference sequence). The CDR3 is 11 residues long. In DNA form, the CDR3 reads TGTGCCTGGAGTCCCCTCAATGAGCAGTTCTTC. The encoded protein is CAWSPLNEQFF.

This chain links TRBV19 with TRBJ1-1; D may be TRBD1 (5 bases). The CDR3 is made up of 12 amino acids. CDR1 LNHDA and CDR2 SQIVND come from the germline V gene (reference sequence). The CDR3 sequence is CASTDLNTEAFF. CDR3 nucleotide sequence: TGTGCTTCGACAGACCTGAACACTGAAGCTTTCTTT.

The chain has TRBV28 and TRBJ1-4, with 9 bases matching TRBD1. V gave up 2 bases and J gave up 8 bases; unmatched junction bases: 12. The CDR3 consists of 17 residues. Germline V CDR1 and CDR2: MDHEN, SYDVKM. CDR3 residues: CASSLEGQGESGEKLFF. The CDR3 DNA is TGTGCCAGCAGTTTAGAGGGACAGGGAGAGTCAGGCGAAAAACTGTTTTTT.

The CDR3 sequence is CASRHADGQPQHF. The CDR3 nucleotides read TGCGCCAGCAGGCACGCGGATGGCCAGCCCCAGCATTTT. The chain uses TRBV23-1 and TRBJ1-5, with D hard to call. TRBV23-1 is placed among ORFs of uncertain function. The V end was cut by 6 bases, the J end by 7 bases, with 13 bases between. The CDR3 totals 13 residues.

The genes are TRBV15 and TRBJ2-3; D ambiguous. The CDR3 loop spans 14 amino acids. The germline CDR1 and CDR2 sequences are LNHNV and YYDKDF (reference sequence). V lost 0 bases and J 0 bases, leaving 4 bases between the germline ends. The CDR3 coding sequence is TGTGCCACCAGCAGAGATCTTAGCACAGATACGCAGTATTTT. Residues: CATSRDLSTDTQYF. Full variable domain (remainder filled in from reference TRBV15 and TRBJ2-3): DAMVIQNPRYQVTQFGKPVTLSCSQTLNHNVMYWYQQKSSQAPKLLFHYYDKDFNNEADTPDNFQSRRPNTSFCFLDIRSPGLGDTAMYLCATSRDLSTDTQYFGPGTRLTVL.

The rearrangement uses TRBV5-6 and TRBJ1-5, with D maybe TRBD1 (5 bases). V gave up 0 bases and J gave up 0 bases, with 7 bases separating them. This CDR3 contains 15 residues. CDR1 SGHDT and CDR2 YYEEEE come from the germline V gene. The CDR3 nucleotides are TGTGCCAGCAGCTTGGGGGGGTATAGCAATCAGCCCCAGCATTTT. This translates into CASSLGGYSNQPQHF.

The gene calls are TRBV7-9 and TRBJ1-5, with TRBD1 identical over 10 bases. V lost 5 bases, J lost 4 bases, and 5 bases stayed unmatched. The CDR3 is made up of 15 amino acids. CDR1 SEHNR and CDR2 FQNEAQ come from the germline V gene (reference sequence). The CDR3 region has the DNA TGTGCCAGCAGCCCCGGACAGGGGGTAAATCAGCCCCAGCATTTT. Its protein product is CASSPGQGVNQPQHF.

This clone was seen only a few times. The J gene is TRBJ1-2, the V gene TRBV10-1; D unresolved. V was clipped by 2 bases and J by 8 bases, with 9 bases between them. CDR3 length: 12 amino acids. Germline V gene lookup returns CDR1 WNHNN and CDR2 SYGVQD (reference sequence). CDR3 nucleotide sequence: TGCGCCAGCAGTGAGGGAAGGGTGGGCTACACCTTC. Amino acids: CASSEGRVGYTF.

The J gene is TRBJ1-1, the V gene TRBV23-1; the D is unclear. TRBV23-1 is an ORF; its function is uncertain. The CDR3 covers 15 residues. Deletions cut 0 bases from V and 3 bases from J, with 11 bases between. The CDR3 DNA reads TGCGCCAGCAGTCAATCGGCAGGTTGGTACACTGAAGCTTTCTTT. Encoded protein: CASSQSAGWYTEAFF.

This clone was recorded once. The genes are TRBV28 and TRBJ2-6; D gene ambiguous. This CDR3 has 19 amino acids. V was trimmed by 2 bases and J by 0 bases, leaving 17 bases between them. CDR1 MDHEN and CDR2 SYDVKM come from the germline V gene. The CDR3 here is CASSLAFSSPLSGANVLTF. The CDR3, as DNA: TGTGCCAGCAGTTTAGCTTTCTCGAGCCCCCTCTCTGGGGCCAACGTCCTGACTTTC.

The chain joins TRBV4-1 to TRBJ2-7; D not resolved. From germline, CDR1 is MGHRA and CDR2 YSYEKL. The V end lost 2 bases, the J end lost 0 bases, and 11 bases lay between the germline ends. The CDR3 consists of 15 residues. This CDR3 reads CASSQPGLSSYEQYF. CDR3 DNA: TGCGCCAGCAGCCAACCGGGTCTAAGCTCCTACGAGCAGTACTTC.

The V gene is TRBV9, the J gene TRBJ2-3; D is unresolved. V dropped 3 bases and J dropped 0 bases, with 5 bases sitting between them. Germline V gene data show CDR1 as SGDLS and CDR2 as YYNGEE. This CDR3 is built from 13 residues. The CDR3 DNA reads as TGTGCCAGCAGCGCCCTGAGCACAGATACGCAGTATTTT. Protein product: CASSALSTDTQYF.

V is TRBV4-3 and J is TRBJ2-3, with TRBD2 matching 13 bases. The junction had 5 bases not matched to a gene; V was cut back by 1 base and J by 4 bases. CDR3 length: 17 amino acids. Looked up from germline, CDR1 is LGHNA and CDR2 is YSLEER. The CDR3 nucleotides are TGCGCCAGCAGCCAAGGACTAGCGGGAGGTGTGGCAGATACGCAGTATTTT. Its protein is CASSQGLAGGVADTQYF.

This rearrangement joins TRBV6-5 to TRBJ1-5; no reliable D call. This CDR3 is built from 14 residues. V shed 7 bases and J shed 4 bases, with 14 bases lying between them. Germline CDR1 is MNHEY and CDR2 is SVGAGI. CDR3: CASTPSPANQPQHF. In DNA, the CDR3 is TGTGCCAGCACCCCCTCCCCGGCTAATCAGCCCCAGCATTTT.

The V gene is TRBV15, the J gene TRBJ2-7; no firm D call. CDR1 is LNHNV, CDR2 YYDKDF, per germline (reference sequence). Deletions cut 1 base from V and 6 bases from J, with 4 bases between. This CDR3 region has 11 residues. CDR3 in amino acids: CATSRGREQYF. The CDR3 DNA reads TGTGCCACCAGCAGAGGTCGCGAGCAGTACTTC.

The chain carries TRBV7-8 and TRBJ1-6; D uncertain. The CDR3 totals 17 residues. The germline gives CDR1 SGHVS, CDR2 FQNEAQ. V lost 1 base, J lost 5 bases, and 15 bases lay in between. This CDR3 reads CASSLVGYGPNNSPLHF. The CDR3 nucleotides read TGTGCCAGCAGCTTAGTCGGGTACGGTCCTAATAATTCACCCCTCCACTTT.

J is TRBJ2-3 and V is TRBV6-6; weak D call: TRBD1 (6 bases). The germline gives CDR1 MNHNY, CDR2 SVGAGI (reference sequence). The V and J ends lost 6 bases and 0 bases respectively, with 13 bases between them. The CDR3 has 15 residues. Here the CDR3 reads CASSLGASSTDTQYF. CDR3 bases: TGTGCCAGCAGCCTGGGGGCCTCTAGCACAGATACGCAGTATTTT.

The chain is built from TRBV28 and TRBJ2-3; D remains unclear. The germline gives CDR1 MDHEN, CDR2 SYDVKM. V lost 3 bases and J lost 0, with 7 bases in between. This CDR3 comprises 14 residues. CDR3 DNA: TGTGCCAGCAGTTTCGCCTCGAGCACAGATACGCAGTATTTT. It is translated as CASSFASSTDTQYF. Using reference TRBV28 and TRBJ2-3 for the parts outside the CDR3, the full variable domain is DVKVTQSSRYLVKRTGEKVFLECVQDMDHENMFWYRQDPGLGLRLIYFSYDVKMKEKGDIPEGYSVSREKKERFSLILESASTNQTSMYLCASSFASSTDTQYFGPGTRLTVL.

This sequence joins TRBV30 and TRBJ2-4; 11 bases agree with TRBD2. Germline V gene sequence: CDR1 GTSNPN, CDR2 SVGIG (reference sequence). The CDR3 totals 17 residues. V lost 3 bases to trimming and J lost 7 bases; unmatched junction nucleotides: 14. CDR3 DNA: TGTGCCTGGAGCCAGACTAGCGGGGAAGGTTTGGGGAACATTCAGTACTTC. Translated: CAWSQTSGEGLGNIQYF. The variable domain in full, with the rest retrieved from reference TRBV30 and TRBJ2-4, is SQTIHQWPATLVQPVGSPLSLECTVEGTSNPNLYWYRQAAGRGLQLLFYSVGIGQISSEVPQNLSASRPQDRQFILSSKKLLLSDSGFYLCAWSQTSGEGLGNIQYFGAGTRLSVL.

The chain is built from TRBV7-9 and TRBJ2-5, with D possibly TRBD2 on 7 matching bases. Germline V gene data show CDR1 as SEHNR and CDR2 as FQNEAQ (reference sequence). CDR3 length equals 15 residues. Trimming took off 4 bases at V and 1 base at J, with 13 bases between the two ends. DNA for the CDR3: TGTGCCAGCAGCTACAGGGAGGGGGTCCAAGAGACCCAGTACTTC. It translates to CASSYREGVQETQYF.

The gene calls are TRBV5-1 and TRBJ2-3; no definite D call. CDR3 length: 13 amino acids. Germline CDR1 and CDR2: SGHRS and YFSETQ. Trimming took off 1 base at V and 1 base at J, with 4 bases between the two ends. The CDR3 here is CASSLLGTDTQYF. The CDR3 DNA sequence: TGCGCCAGCAGCTTGTTGGGCACAGATACGCAGTATTTT.

The chain is built from TRBV4-1 and TRBJ2-1; 10 positions match TRBD2. Germline CDR1 reads MGHRA; CDR2 reads YSYEKL. Trimming removed 0 bases from V and 8 bases from J; junction bases left unmatched: 7. The CDR3 consists of 16 residues. CDR3 sequence: CASSQELTLAGDEQFF. CDR3 DNA sequence: TGCGCCAGCAGCCAAGAATTAACCCTAGCGGGAGATGAGCAGTTCTTC.

The chain couples TRBV15 to TRBJ2-1; possible D gene TRBD2, 6 bases. This CDR3 comprises 15 residues. With 4 bases removed from V and 7 bases from J, the gap between germline ends came to 17 bases. Germline V gene sequence: CDR1 LNHNV, CDR2 YYDKDF (reference sequence). CDR3 DNA sequence: TGTGCCACCAGCAAGGCGGGACTTTTAGGGAATGAGCAGTTCTTC. It codes for CATSKAGLLGNEQFF.

The chain recombines TRBV28 with TRBJ2-7; D is unclear. The CDR3 extends over 13 amino acids. Germline V gene sequence: CDR1 MDHEN, CDR2 SYDVKM. V was trimmed by 1 base and J by 1 base, leaving 5 bases between them. The CDR3 DNA reads as TGTGCCAGCAGTTTATTACGGTCCTACGAGCAGTACTTC. It specifies CASSLLRSYEQYF.

The V gene is TRBV5-1, the J gene TRBJ2-1, with a tentative D call TRBD1 (6 bases). The germline V and J ends were trimmed by 2 bases and 6 bases, with 18 bases remaining between them. This CDR3 is 16 amino acids long. The V gene's germline CDR1 is SGHRS and CDR2 YFSETQ. The CDR3 protein is CASSFLGGSIVNEQFF. In DNA, the CDR3 is TGCGCCAGCAGCTTCCTAGGGGGTAGCATCGTCAATGAGCAGTTCTTC.

This clone was counted once. The chain is built from TRBV27 and TRBJ2-7; D not resolved. Germline values: CDR1 MNHEY, CDR2 SMNVEV (reference sequence). Between the trimmed V and J ends, which lost 2 bases and 0 bases, there was a span of 8 bases. The CDR3 is 14 amino acids. This CDR3 reads CASSLKTPSYEQYF. In DNA, the CDR3 is TGTGCCAGCAGTTTAAAGACCCCCTCCTACGAGCAGTACTTC.